This T cell receptor beta chain was sequenced for a study of T cell changes during pregnancy in multiple sclerosis. This clone has a single count. Produced via immunoSEQ multiplex PCR; TCRdb's table is partial and in-frame only. The table records under 35,000 clones, about 92% of them present only once. The germline V and J ends were trimmed by 9 bases and 1 base, with 10 bases remaining between them. From germline, CDR1 is SGDLS and CDR2 YYNGEE. The CDR3 sequence is 13 residues long. The material was CD4+ T cells from peripheral blood mononuclear cells, obtained in the first trimester of pregnancy. V and J are TRBV9 and TRBJ2-2; possibly TRBD2 for D (6 bases). This TCR came from a female donor with multiple sclerosis, enrolled in a pregnancy study. DNA for the CDR3: TGTGCCACCGGGACTGGGAACACCGGGGAGCTGTTTTTT. This encodes CATGTGNTGELFF.